The clone carrying this T cell receptor beta chain has only a few counts. The data were obtained in a study of blood T cell repertoires in COVID-19. Turning to the study itself: Donors in the United States, Italy and Spain gave samples during acute or convalescent COVID-19.

Trimming removed 0 bases from V and 2 bases from J, with 14 bases in between. Germline V CDR1 and CDR2: LGHDT, YNNKEL (reference sequence). The CDR3 is made up of 16 amino acids. During active infection, Seattle patients enrolled and were then monitored through disease. Libraries were prepared by immunoSEQ multiplex PCR; TCRdb keeps only in-frame clonotypes and omits some of them. The top ten hold roughly 0.84% of the sample, which has 350,000 to 500,000 clones, 85% to 90% seen once. This chain connects TRBV3-1 (or the pseudogene TRBV3-2) to TRBJ2-7; possibly TRBD1 for D (7 bases). The sequenced sample was peripheral blood. The receptor's source is a man younger than 35 with COVID-19, enrolled during active disease. The CDR3 is CASSQEGPGGPYEQYF. The CDR3 DNA sequence: TGTGCCAGCAGCCAAGAAGGGCCAGGGGGGCCCTACGAGCAGTACTTC.